This is a list of T cell receptor beta chains from one sample in a study of metastatic and nonmetastatic thyroid tumors. MiXCR reprocessed the PCR reads for TCRdb. The top ten clones hold more than 15% of a sample with 25,000 to 30,000 clones, around 14% of them seen once. The sample consisted of blood. The receptors shown here come from a male donor with papillary thyroid cancer or a benign thyroid nodule (not recorded which). Some clones in this sample may be carry-over from other donors' samples. Both conserved end residues are part of each CDR3. The D gene is left open where the match is weak. For some rows the clone size is stated as once, few or many, or as a class when expanded; others skip it.

V gene	J gene	clone size	D gene	CDR3 protein	CDR3 DNA
TRBV6-5	TRBJ2-7	NA	NA	CASSYSMEFAGQYF	TGTGCCAGCAGTTACTCGATGGAATTTGCAGGGCAGTACTTC
TRBV6-5	TRBJ2-7	few	NA	CASSPPSGSEGDYYEQYF	TGTGCCAGCTCACCACCCAGCGGCTCAGAGGGGGACTACTACGAGCAGTACTTC
TRBV25-1	TRBJ1-1	many	TRBD1	CASSEWDRGNTEAFF	TGTGCCAGCAGTGAATGGGACAGGGGGAATACTGAAGCTTTCTTT
TRBV20-1	TRBJ1-1	many	NA	CSARDSAGLNTEAFF	TGCAGTGCTAGAGATTCGGCAGGGTTGAACACTGAAGCTTTCTTT
TRBV20-1	TRBJ2-5	many	NA	CSARTGTDVRETQYF	TGCAGTGCTAGGACCGGGACGGATGTAAGAGAGACCCAGTACTTC
TRBV14	TRBJ2-1	many	NA	CASSLNTYNEQFF	TGTGCCAGCAGCCTTAATACCTACAATGAGCAGTTCTTC
TRBV7-3	TRBJ1-1	once	TRBD1	CASSLGQGRFSTEAFF	TGTGCCAGCAGCTTAGGACAGGGGCGGTTTAGCACCGAAGCTTTCTTT
TRBV5-1	TRBJ1-1	medium-sized	TRBD1	CASSLTPGQGTEAFF	TGCGCCAGCAGCTTAACACCGGGACAGGGGACTGAAGCTTTCTTT
TRBV12-3/TRBV12-4	TRBJ1-3	many	NA	CASTSGTIVSGNTIYF	TGTGCCAGCACCTCAGGGACGATCGTTTCTGGAAACACCATATATTTT
TRBV7-9	TRBJ2-5	many	TRBD2	CASSSTGGQETQYF	TGTGCCAGCAGCTCGACGGGGGGGCAAGAGACCCAGTACTTC
TRBV5-8	TRBJ2-5	many	NA	CASSLLIQETQYF	TGTGCCAGCAGCTTACTAATTCAAGAGACCCAGTACTTC
TRBV28	TRBJ2-5	many	TRBD2	CASSLGLAGGETQYF	TGTGCCAGCAGTTTAGGACTAGCGGGAGGTGAGACCCAGTACTTC
TRBV6-5	TRBJ1-1	many	TRBD1	CASTPRGTGVRLGNTEAFF	TGTGCCAGCACCCCCCGTGGAACAGGGGTTAGGTTGGGGAACACTGAAGCTTTCTTT
TRBV30	TRBJ1-4	NA	TRBD1	CACTKGQDEKLFF	TGTGCCTGCACCAAGGGACAGGATGAAAAACTGTTTTTT
TRBV6-1	TRBJ2-6	many	NA	CASSLGGPGANVLTF	TGTGCCAGCAGCCTGGGGGGCCCTGGGGCCAACGTCCTGACTTTC
TRBV6-1	TRBJ2-5	many	NA	CASSPATRETQYF	TGTGCCAGCAGTCCCGCTACACGGGAGACCCAGTACTTC
TRBV5-4	TRBJ2-2	many	NA	CASSNTGELFF	TGTGCCAGCAGCAACACCGGGGAGCTGTTTTTT
TRBV7-2	TRBJ2-7	many	NA	CASSFVGGAVYEQYF	TGTGCCAGCAGCTTCGTAGGTGGGGCAGTTTACGAGCAGTACTTC
TRBV7-7	TRBJ2-5	many	NA	CASSRLLGIQETQYF	TGTGCTAGCAGCCGCCTCTTAGGGATCCAAGAGACCCAGTACTTC
TRBV7-8	TRBJ2-7	many	NA	CASTHRDGPSEQYF	TGTGCCAGCACCCACCGGGACGGACCCTCTGAGCAGTACTTC
TRBV3-1	TRBJ1-2	many	NA	CASSQGTGRGLGGYTF	TGTGCCAGCAGCCAAGGCACAGGGCGAGGGTTAGGCGGCTACACCTTC
TRBV6-1	TRBJ1-1	many	TRBD1	CASSTRQGMDTEAFF	TGTGCCAGCAGTACTAGACAGGGAATGGACACTGAAGCTTTCTTT
TRBV19	TRBJ1-2	many	NA	CASSGGYGYTF	TGTGCCAGTAGTGGTGGCTATGGCTACACCTTC
TRBV6-1	TRBJ1-5	many	NA	CASTPQGNQPQHF	TGTGCCAGCACCCCCCAGGGAAATCAGCCCCAGCATTTT
TRBV19	TRBJ1-6	many	NA	CASSPTGRSYNSPLHF	TGTGCCAGTAGTCCCACGGGACGGTCATATAATTCACCCCTCCACTTT
TRBV3-1	TRBJ2-7	many	NA	CASSQVQTGEQYF	TGTGCCAGCAGCCAAGTCCAGACCGGCGAGCAGTACTTC
TRBV7-6	TRBJ2-1	many	NA	CASSLVGWQNEQFF	TGTGCCAGCAGCTTAGTTGGATGGCAAAATGAGCAGTTCTTC
TRBV20-1	TRBJ1-2	NA	NA	CSARDPGGSSSANYGYTF	TGCAGTGCTAGAGATCCGGGGGGATCTTCGTCGGCTAACTATGGCTACACCTTC
TRBV6-1	TRBJ1-1	many	TRBD1	CASSAPGQGTEAFF	TGTGCCAGCTCCGCCCCGGGACAGGGCACTGAAGCTTTCTTT
TRBV12-3/TRBV12-4	TRBJ1-5	NA	TRBD1	CASSLQGANQPQHF	TGTGCCAGCAGTCTACAGGGGGCAAACCAGCCACAGCATTTT
TRBV7-9	TRBJ2-2	many	NA	CASSPNTGELFF	TGTGCCAGCAGCCCCAACACCGGGGAGCTGTTTTTT
TRBV19	TRBJ2-1	medium-sized	NA	CASSSPSAGIPEQFF	TGTGCCAGTAGTTCTCCTTCCGCCGGGATCCCGGAGCAGTTCTTC
TRBV5-1	TRBJ2-7	medium-sized	NA	CASSLDWGPSYEQYF	TGCGCCAGCAGCTTGGATTGGGGACCCTCCTACGAGCAGTACTTC
TRBV6-1	TRBJ1-1	medium-sized	TRBD1	CASSGSTGVNTEAFF	TGTGCCAGCAGTGGTAGCACAGGGGTTAACACTGAAGCTTTCTTT
TRBV12-3/TRBV12-4	TRBJ2-3	many	NA	CASLLGTDTQYF	TGTGCCAGCCTCCTTGGCACAGATACGCAGTATTTT
TRBV11-1	TRBJ2-3	NA	NA	CSSSPGSGSSADTQYF	TGTTCCAGCAGCCCGGGGAGTGGGTCTAGCGCAGATACGCAGTATTTT
TRBV5-4	TRBJ1-1	many	NA	CASSWGEVNTEAFF	TGTGCCAGCAGCTGGGGAGAAGTGAACACTGAAGCTTTCTTT
TRBV27	TRBJ2-3	many	NA	CASSMRVSTDTQYF	TGTGCCAGCAGCATGAGGGTGTCGACAGATACGCAGTATTTT
TRBV29-1	TRBJ2-7	many	NA	CSVEDPTTRAGYEQYF	TGCAGCGTTGAAGATCCAACCACAAGGGCTGGTTACGAGCAGTACTTC
TRBV20-1	TRBJ2-5	many	NA	CSAITSAAYQETQYF	TGCAGTGCTATCACCTCCGCGGCATACCAAGAGACCCAGTACTTC
TRBV6-1	TRBJ1-5	many	NA	CASRIWREDNQPQHF	TGTGCCAGCAGAATTTGGCGGGAGGACAATCAGCCCCAGCATTTT
TRBV6-1	TRBJ2-1	many	TRBD2	CASRLSGGFNNEQFF	TGTGCCAGCAGGTTAAGCGGGGGCTTCAACAATGAGCAGTTCTTC
TRBV11-2	TRBJ2-7	many	NA	CASSPLAITYEQYF	TGTGCCAGCAGCCCGCTAGCGATTACCTACGAGCAGTACTTC
TRBV19	TRBJ1-5	many	NA	CASTPGAYSNQPQHF	TGTGCCAGTACCCCAGGGGCTTATAGCAATCAGCCCCAGCATTTT
TRBV11-2	TRBJ1-1	many	NA	CASSILRETEAFF	TGTGCCAGCAGCATCCTTCGGGAGACTGAAGCTTTCTTT
TRBV6-5	TRBJ2-2	NA	NA	CASSYSPNTGELFF	TGTGCCAGCAGTTACAGCCCGAACACCGGGGAGCTGTTTTTT
TRBV19	TRBJ2-7	NA	NA	CASSWSVSYEQYF	TGTGCCAGTAGTTGGAGTGTTTCCTACGAGCAGTACTTC